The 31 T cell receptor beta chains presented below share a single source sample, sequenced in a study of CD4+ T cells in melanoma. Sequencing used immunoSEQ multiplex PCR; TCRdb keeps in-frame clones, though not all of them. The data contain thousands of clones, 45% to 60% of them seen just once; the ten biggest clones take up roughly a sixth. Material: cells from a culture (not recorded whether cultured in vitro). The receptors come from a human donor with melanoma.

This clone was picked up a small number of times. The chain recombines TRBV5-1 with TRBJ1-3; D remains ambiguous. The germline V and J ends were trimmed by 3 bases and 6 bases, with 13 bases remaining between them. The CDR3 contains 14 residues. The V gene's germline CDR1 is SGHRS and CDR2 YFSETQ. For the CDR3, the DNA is TGCGCCAGCAGCTACGGACCCCGGGAAAACACCATATATTTT. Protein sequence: CASSYGPRENTIYF.

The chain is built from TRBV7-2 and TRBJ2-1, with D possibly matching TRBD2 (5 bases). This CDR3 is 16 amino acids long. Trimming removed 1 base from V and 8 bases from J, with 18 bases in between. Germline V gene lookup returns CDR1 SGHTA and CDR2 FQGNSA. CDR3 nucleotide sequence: TGTGCCAGCAGCTTAGAAGCGGCCAAGTATGTCTATGAGCAGTTCTTC. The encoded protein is CASSLEAAKYVYEQFF.

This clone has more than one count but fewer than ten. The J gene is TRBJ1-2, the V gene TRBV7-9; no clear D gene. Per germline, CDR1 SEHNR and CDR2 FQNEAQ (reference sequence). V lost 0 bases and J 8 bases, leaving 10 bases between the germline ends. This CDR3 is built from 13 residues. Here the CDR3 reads CASSLALPEGYTF. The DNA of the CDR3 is TGTGCCAGCAGCTTAGCCTTGCCTGAGGGCTACACCTTC.

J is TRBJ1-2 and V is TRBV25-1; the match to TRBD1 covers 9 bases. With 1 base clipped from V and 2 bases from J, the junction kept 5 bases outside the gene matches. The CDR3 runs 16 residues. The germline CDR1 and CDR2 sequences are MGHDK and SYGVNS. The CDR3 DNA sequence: TGTGCCAGCAGTGAATCGGGGACAGGGAGGAACTATGGCTACACCTTC. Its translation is CASSESGTGRNYGYTF.

The CDR3 is CARNGGTGGEGNSPLHF. The CDR3 nucleotides read TGTGCCAGAAATGGGGGAACAGGGGGTGAGGGGAATTCACCCCTCCACTTT. This chain connects TRBV7-5 to TRBJ1-6; TRBD1, the table's D call, was not compared with the DNA. TRBV7-5 is annotated as a pseudogene. The CDR3 consists of 17 residues.

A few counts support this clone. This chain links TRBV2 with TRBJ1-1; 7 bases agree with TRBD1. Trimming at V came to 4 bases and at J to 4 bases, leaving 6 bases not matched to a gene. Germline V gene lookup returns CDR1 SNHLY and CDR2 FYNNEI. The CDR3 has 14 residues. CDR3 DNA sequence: TGTGCCAGCAGTGCCTCGCAGGGGGGCACTGAAGCTTTCTTT. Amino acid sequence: CASSASQGGTEAFF.

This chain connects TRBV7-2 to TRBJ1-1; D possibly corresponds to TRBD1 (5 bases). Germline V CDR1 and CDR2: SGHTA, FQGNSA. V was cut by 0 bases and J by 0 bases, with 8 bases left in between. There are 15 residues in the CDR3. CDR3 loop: CASSLATGLNTEAFF. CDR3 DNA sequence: TGTGCCAGCAGCTTAGCAACAGGACTGAACACTGAAGCTTTCTTT.

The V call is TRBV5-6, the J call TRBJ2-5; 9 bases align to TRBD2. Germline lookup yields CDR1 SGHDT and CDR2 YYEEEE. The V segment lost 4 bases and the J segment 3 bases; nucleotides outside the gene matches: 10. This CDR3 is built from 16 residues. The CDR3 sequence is CASSAGMGLAKETQYF. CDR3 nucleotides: TGTGCCAGCAGCGCCGGGATGGGACTAGCAAAAGAGACCCAGTACTTC.

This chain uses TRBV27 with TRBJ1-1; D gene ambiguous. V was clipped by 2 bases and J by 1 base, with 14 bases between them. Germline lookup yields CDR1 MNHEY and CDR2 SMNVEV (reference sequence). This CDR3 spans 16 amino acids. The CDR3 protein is CASSLKSAFRNTEAFF. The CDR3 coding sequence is TGTGCCAGCAGTTTAAAATCGGCATTTAGGAACACTGAAGCTTTCTTT.

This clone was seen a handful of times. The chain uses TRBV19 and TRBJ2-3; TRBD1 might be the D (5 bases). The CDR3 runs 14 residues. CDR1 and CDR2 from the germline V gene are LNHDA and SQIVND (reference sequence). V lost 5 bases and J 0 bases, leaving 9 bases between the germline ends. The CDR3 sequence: CASSRQGSTDTQYF. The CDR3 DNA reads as TGTGCCAGTAGTCGGCAGGGAAGCACAGATACGCAGTATTTT. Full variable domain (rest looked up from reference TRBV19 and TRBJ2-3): DGGITQSPKYLFRKEGQNVTLSCEQNLNHDAMYWYRQDPGQGLRLIYYSQIVNDFQKGDIAEGYSVSREKKESFPLTVTSAQKNPTAFYLCASSRQGSTDTQYFGPGTRLTVL.

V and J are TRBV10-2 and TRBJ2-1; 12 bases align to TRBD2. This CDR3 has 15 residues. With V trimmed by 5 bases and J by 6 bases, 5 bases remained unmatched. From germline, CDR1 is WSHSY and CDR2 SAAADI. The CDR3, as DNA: TGCGCCAGCAGTCCGGGACTAGCGGGCATCAATGAGCAGTTCTTC. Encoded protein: CASSPGLAGINEQFF.

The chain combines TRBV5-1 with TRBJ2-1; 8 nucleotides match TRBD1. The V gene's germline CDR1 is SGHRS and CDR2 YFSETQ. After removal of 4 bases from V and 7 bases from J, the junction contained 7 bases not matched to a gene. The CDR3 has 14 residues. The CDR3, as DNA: TGCGCCAGCAGCCCAGGACAGGGTGGGAATGAGCAGTTCTTC. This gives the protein CASSPGQGGNEQFF.

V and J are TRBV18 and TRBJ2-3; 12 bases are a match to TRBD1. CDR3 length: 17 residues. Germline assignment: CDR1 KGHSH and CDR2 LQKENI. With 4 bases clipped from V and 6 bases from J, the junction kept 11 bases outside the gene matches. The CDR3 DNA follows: TGTGCCAGCTCACGCACGGGACAGGGGGCCGGGGCCGATACGCAGTATTTT. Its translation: CASSRTGQGAGADTQYF. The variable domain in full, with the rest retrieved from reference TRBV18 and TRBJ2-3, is NAGVMQNPRHLVRRRGQEARLRCSPMKGHSHVYWYRQLPEEGLKFMVYLQKENIIDESGMPKERFSAEFPKEGPSILRIQQVVRGDSAAYFCASSRTGQGAGADTQYFGPGTRLTVL.

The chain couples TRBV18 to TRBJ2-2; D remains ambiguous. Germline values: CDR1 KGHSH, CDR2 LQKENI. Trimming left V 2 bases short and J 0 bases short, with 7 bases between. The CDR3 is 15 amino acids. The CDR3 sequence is CASSPGTPNTGELFF. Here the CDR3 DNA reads TGTGCCAGCTCACCAGGCACCCCGAACACCGGGGAGCTGTTTTTT.

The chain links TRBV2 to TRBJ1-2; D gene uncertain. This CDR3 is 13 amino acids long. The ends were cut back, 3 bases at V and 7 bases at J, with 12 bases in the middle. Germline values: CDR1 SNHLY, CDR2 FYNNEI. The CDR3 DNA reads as TGTGCCAGCAGTGAGTCGGGATTGGGTGGCTACACCTTC. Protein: CASSESGLGGYTF.

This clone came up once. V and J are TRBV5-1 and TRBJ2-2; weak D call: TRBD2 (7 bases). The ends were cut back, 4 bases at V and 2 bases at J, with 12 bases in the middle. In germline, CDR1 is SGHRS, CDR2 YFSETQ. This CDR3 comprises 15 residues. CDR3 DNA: TGCGCCAGCAGCAAGGGGGGGTTTAACACCGGGGAGCTGTTTTTT. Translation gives CASSKGGFNTGELFF.

The DNA of the CDR3 is TGTGCCAGCAGCTTAGAATGGGGGGCCAACACCGGGGAGCTGTTTTTT. Translating it yields CASSLEWGANTGELFF. The chain couples TRBV11-1 to TRBJ2-2; either TRBD1 or TRBD2 may supply D (6 bases each). The CDR3 loop spans 16 amino acids. Germline V lookup: CDR1 SGHAT, CDR2 FQDESV (reference sequence). Trimming took 1 base from V and 2 from J, leaving 11 bases between them.

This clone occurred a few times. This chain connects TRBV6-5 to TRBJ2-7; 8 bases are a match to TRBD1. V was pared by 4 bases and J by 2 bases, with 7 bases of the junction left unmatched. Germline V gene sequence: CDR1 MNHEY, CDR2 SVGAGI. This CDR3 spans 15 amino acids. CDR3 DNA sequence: TGTGCCAGCAGTTCAACGAGGACAGGGACCTACGAGCAGTACTTC. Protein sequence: CASSSTRTGTYEQYF.

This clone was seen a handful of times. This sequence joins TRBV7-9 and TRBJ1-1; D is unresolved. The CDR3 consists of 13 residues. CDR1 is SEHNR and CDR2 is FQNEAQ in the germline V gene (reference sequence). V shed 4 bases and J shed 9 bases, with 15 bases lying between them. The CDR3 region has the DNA TGTGCCAGCAGCTGGGGTGGTAATACTAAAGCTTTCTTT. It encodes CASSWGGNTKAFF. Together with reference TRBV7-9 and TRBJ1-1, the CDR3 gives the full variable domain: DTGVSQNPRHKITKRGQNVTFRCDPISEHNRLYWYRQTLGQGPEFLTYFQNEAQLEKSRLLSDRFSAERPKGSFSTLEIQRTEQGDSAMYLCASSWGGNTKAFFGQGTRLTVV.

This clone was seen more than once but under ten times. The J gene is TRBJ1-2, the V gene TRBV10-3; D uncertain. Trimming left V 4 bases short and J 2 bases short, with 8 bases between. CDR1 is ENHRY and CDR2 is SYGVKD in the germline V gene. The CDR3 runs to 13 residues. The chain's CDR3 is CAISANLNYGYTF. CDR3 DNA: TGTGCCATCAGTGCGAACTTAAACTATGGCTACACCTTC.

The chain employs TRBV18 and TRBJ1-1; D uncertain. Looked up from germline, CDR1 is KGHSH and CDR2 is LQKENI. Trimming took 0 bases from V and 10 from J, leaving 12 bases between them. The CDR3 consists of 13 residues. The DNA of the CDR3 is TGTGCCAGCTCACCACCCTTCCCGAGCCCAGCTTTCTTT. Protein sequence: CASSPPFPSPAFF.

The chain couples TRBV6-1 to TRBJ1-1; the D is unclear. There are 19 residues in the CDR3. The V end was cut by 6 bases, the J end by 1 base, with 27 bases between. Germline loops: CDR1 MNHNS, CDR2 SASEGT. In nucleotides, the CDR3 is TGTGCCAGCAGCGAAAACCATCCGGCGGGATTAGGAGGGAACACTGAAGCTTTCTTT. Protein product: CASSENHPAGLGGNTEAFF.

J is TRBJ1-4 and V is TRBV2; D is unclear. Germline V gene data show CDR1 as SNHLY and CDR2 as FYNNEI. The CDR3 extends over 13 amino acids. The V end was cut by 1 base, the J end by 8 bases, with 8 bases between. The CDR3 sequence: CASSEGQPEKLFF. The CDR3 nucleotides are TGTGCCAGCAGTGAAGGGCAGCCCGAAAAACTGTTTTTT.

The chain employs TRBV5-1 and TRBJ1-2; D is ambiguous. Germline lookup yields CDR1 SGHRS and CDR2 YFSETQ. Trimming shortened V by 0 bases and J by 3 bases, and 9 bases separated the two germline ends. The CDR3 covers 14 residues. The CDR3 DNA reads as TGCGCCAGCAGCTTGGAACCCAGAGACTATGGCTACACCTTC. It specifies CASSLEPRDYGYTF.

CDR3: CSASHVNTIYF. CDR3 nucleotide sequence: TGCAGTGCTAGCCACGTTAACACCATATATTTT. This chain joins TRBV20-1 and TRBJ1-3; D is ambiguous. Trimming removed 3 bases at V and 7 bases at J, with 7 bases between. Germline V gene lookup returns CDR1 DFQATT and CDR2 SNEGSKA (reference sequence). The CDR3 consists of 11 residues.

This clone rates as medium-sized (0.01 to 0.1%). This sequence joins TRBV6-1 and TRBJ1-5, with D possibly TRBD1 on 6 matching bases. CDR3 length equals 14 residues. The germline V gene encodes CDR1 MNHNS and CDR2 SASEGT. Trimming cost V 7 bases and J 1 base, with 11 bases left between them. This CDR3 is CASNPDRSNQPQHF. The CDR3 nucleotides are TGTGCCAGCAATCCGGACAGAAGCAATCAGCCCCAGCATTTT.

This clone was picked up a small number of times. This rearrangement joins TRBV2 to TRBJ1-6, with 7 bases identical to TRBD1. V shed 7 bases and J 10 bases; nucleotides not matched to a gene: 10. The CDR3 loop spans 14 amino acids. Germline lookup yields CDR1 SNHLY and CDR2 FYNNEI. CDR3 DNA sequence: TGTGCCAGCAACTCGGACAGGTATTCATCACCCCTCCACTTT. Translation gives CASNSDRYSSPLHF.

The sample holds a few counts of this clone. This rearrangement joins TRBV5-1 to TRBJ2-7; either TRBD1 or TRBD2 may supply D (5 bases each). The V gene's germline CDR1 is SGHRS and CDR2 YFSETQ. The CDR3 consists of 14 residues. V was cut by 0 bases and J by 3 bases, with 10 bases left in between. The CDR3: CASSLGGAGYEQYF. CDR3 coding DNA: TGCGCCAGCAGCTTGGGGGGCGCGGGCTACGAGCAGTACTTC.

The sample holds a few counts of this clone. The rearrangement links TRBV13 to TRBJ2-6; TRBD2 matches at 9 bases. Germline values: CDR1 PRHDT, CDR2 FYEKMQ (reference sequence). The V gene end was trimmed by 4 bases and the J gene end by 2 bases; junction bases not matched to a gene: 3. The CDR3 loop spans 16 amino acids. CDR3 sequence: CASSYGTSPGANVLTF. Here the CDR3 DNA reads TGTGCCAGCAGCTACGGGACTAGCCCTGGGGCCAACGTCCTGACTTTC.

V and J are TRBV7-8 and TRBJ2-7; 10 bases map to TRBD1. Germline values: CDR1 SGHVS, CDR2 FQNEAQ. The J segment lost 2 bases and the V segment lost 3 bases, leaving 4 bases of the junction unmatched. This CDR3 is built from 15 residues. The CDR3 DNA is TGTGCCAGCAGCTTGGGGGGACAGGGGCCCTACGAGCAGTACTTC. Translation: CASSLGGQGPYEQYF.

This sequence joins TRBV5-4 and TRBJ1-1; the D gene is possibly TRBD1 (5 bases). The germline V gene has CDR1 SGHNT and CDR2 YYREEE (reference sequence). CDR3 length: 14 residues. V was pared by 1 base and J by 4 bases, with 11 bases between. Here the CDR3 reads CASSLMGVSTEAFF. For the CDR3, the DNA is TGTGCCAGCAGCTTGATGGGGGTGTCCACTGAAGCTTTCTTT.